These 21 T cell receptor beta chains were sequenced from one sample in a study of T-cell reconstitution after alpha-beta-depleted transplantation in children. Unique molecular identifiers were incorporated during preparation of the TCRbeta library. TCRdb itself ran the PCR reads through MiXCR, one entry per CDR3 protein. Of about 200,000 distinct CDR3 sequences listed, roughly 6.5% are singletons. Sample: PBMCs, taken before TCRalphabeta/CD19-depleted stem cell transplant. Receptor source: a girl less than two years old with combined immunodeficiency, due to receive a stem cell transplant.

The chain employs TRBV20-1 and TRBJ2-5; possible D gene TRBD1, 6 bases. Trimming pared 3 bases from V and 5 bases from J, leaving 16 bases between. Germline lookup yields CDR1 DFQATT and CDR2 SNEGSKA (reference sequence). The CDR3 loop spans 14 amino acids. CDR3 region: CSASTPDRTETQYF. CDR3 bases: TGCAGTGCTAGCACCCCGGACAGAACCGAGACCCAGTACTTC.

In its sample, this clonotype was seen many times. The chain uses TRBV5-1 and TRBJ2-3; no clear D gene. The V gene's germline CDR1 is SGHRS and CDR2 YFSETQ. CDR3 length: 14 residues. V was clipped by 3 bases and J by 4 bases, with 12 bases between them. The CDR3 loop is CASSSHDAADTQYF. CDR3 coding DNA: TGCGCCAGCAGCTCCCATGATGCAGCAGATACGCAGTATTTT. Full variable domain (outside the CDR3, taken from reference TRBV5-1 and TRBJ2-3): KAGVTQTPRYLIKTRGQQVTLSCSPISGHRSVSWYQQTPGQGLQFLFEYFSETQRNKGNFPGRFSGRQFSNSRSEMNVSTLELGDSALYLCASSSHDAADTQYFGPGTRLTVL.

In this sample, this clonotype turned up many times. This sequence joins TRBV4-3 and TRBJ2-3, with TRBD1 as a possible D gene (5 bases). Germline-derived CDR1 and CDR2 are LGHNA and YSLEER. The CDR3 is made up of 14 amino acids. Trimming took off 1 base at V and 5 bases at J, with 10 bases between the two ends. The CDR3 region is CASSQVVGQDTQYF. The CDR3 DNA reads TGCGCCAGCAGCCAAGTGGTGGGGCAAGATACGCAGTATTTT.

This clonotype was picked up a small number of times. The chain links TRBV7-2 to TRBJ1-6; D ambiguous. V gave up 2 bases and J gave up 10 bases, with 18 bases separating them. The germline V gene has CDR1 SGHTA and CDR2 FQGNSA. This CDR3 region has 16 residues. CDR3 region: CASSLLLQDLGSPLHF. CDR3 DNA sequence: TGTGCCAGCAGCTTACTTCTTCAGGACCTTGGATCACCCCTCCACTTT.

In this sample, this clonotype turned up many times. This sequence joins TRBV20-1 and TRBJ2-1, with a possible D match to TRBD1 (5 bases). Germline-derived CDR1 and CDR2 are DFQATT and SNEGSKA (reference sequence). The CDR3 runs to 13 residues. V was cut by 0 bases and J by 7 bases, with 10 bases left in between. The DNA of the CDR3 is TGCAGTGCTAGAGATCCGGACACTAATGAGCAGTTCTTC. Protein sequence: CSARDPDTNEQFF.

This clonotype was observed many times. The chain joins TRBV30 to TRBJ2-1; D is unresolved. Trimming left V 2 bases short and J 8 bases short, with 13 bases between. The CDR3 extends over 13 amino acids. Germline V gene sequence: CDR1 GTSNPN, CDR2 SVGIG (reference sequence). The CDR3 region is CAWSFALRDEQFF. Here the CDR3 DNA reads TGTGCCTGGAGTTTCGCGTTACGGGATGAGCAGTTCTTC.

This clonotype was seen at least ten times. The genes are TRBV5-1 and TRBJ2-1; D tentatively reads TRBD1 or TRBD2 (5 bases each). V was cut by 7 bases and J by 2 bases, with 13 bases left in between. Germline CDR1 is SGHRS and CDR2 is YFSETQ. The CDR3 is 14 amino acids. CDR3 region: CASPRTGPYNEQFF. The CDR3 DNA sequence: TGCGCCAGCCCGAGAACGGGGCCCTACAATGAGCAGTTCTTC.

This clonotype was detected ten times or more. J is TRBJ2-7 and V is TRBV20-1, with no clear D. The CDR3 has 13 amino acids. The germline V and J ends were trimmed by 7 bases and 2 bases, with 15 bases remaining between them. Germline V CDR1 and CDR2: DFQATT, SNEGSKA (reference sequence). CDR3 in amino acids: CSVGGEWPYEQYF. The CDR3 bases are TGCAGTGTTGGCGGCGAATGGCCCTACGAGCAGTACTTC.

This clonotype showed up many times. J is TRBJ2-7 and V is TRBV19; 7 nucleotides match TRBD1. The V and J ends lost 4 bases and 0 bases, in that order; junction bases with no gene match: 9. The CDR3 runs to 16 residues. Germline V gene lookup returns CDR1 LNHDA and CDR2 SQIVND (reference sequence). CDR3 sequence (DNA): TGTGCCAGTAGTAAGATCGGACAGGACCTCTCCTACGAGCAGTACTTC. Protein product: CASSKIGQDLSYEQYF. Using reference TRBV19 and TRBJ2-7 for the parts outside the CDR3, the full variable domain is DGGITQSPKYLFRKEGQNVTLSCEQNLNHDAMYWYRQDPGQGLRLIYYSQIVNDFQKGDIAEGYSVSREKKESFPLTVTSAQKNPTAFYLCASSKIGQDLSYEQYFGPGTRLTVT.

This clonotype was observed at least ten times. The V gene is TRBV24-1, the J gene TRBJ2-5; TRBD2 matches at 13 bases. The CDR3 is made up of 16 amino acids. CDR1 is KGHDR and CDR2 is SFDVKD in the germline V gene. J lost 5 bases, V lost 4 bases, and 6 bases had no gene match. The CDR3 is CATSDLGLAGAETQYF. The CDR3, as DNA: TGTGCCACCAGTGACTTAGGACTAGCGGGAGCTGAGACCCAGTACTTC.

This clonotype was found many times. The V call is TRBV7-8, the J call TRBJ2-7; D perhaps matches TRBD2 (6 bases). This CDR3 has 18 amino acids. Deletions cut 5 bases from V and 5 bases from J, with 28 bases between. Germline V gene data show CDR1 as SGHVS and CDR2 as FQNEAQ. The CDR3 protein is CASSGRLGPLSNLDEQYF. DNA of the CDR3: TGTGCCAGCAGCGGGAGGTTGGGGCCTCTCTCAAACCTAGACGAGCAGTACTTC.

This clonotype was seen ten or more times. The gene calls are TRBV4-3 and TRBJ1-1; tentatively, D is TRBD1 (5 bases). The CDR3 has 13 residues. Between the trimmed V and J ends, which lost 0 bases and 10 bases, there was a span of 12 bases. The germline V gene encodes CDR1 LGHNA and CDR2 YSLEER. The CDR3 loop is CASSQDESQGAFF. The CDR3 DNA reads as TGCGCCAGCAGCCAAGATGAGTCCCAGGGAGCTTTCTTT.

This clonotype was observed at least ten times. CDR3 amino acids: CASSWTGWGGYTF. In DNA, the CDR3 is TGTGCCAGCAGTTGGACAGGGTGGGGTGGCTACACCTTC. V gene TRBV12-3 or TRBV12-4 combines with J gene TRBJ1-2; 8 nucleotides match TRBD1. The CDR3 runs to 13 residues. J gave up 7 bases and V 4 bases, and 5 bases lay outside the gene matches.

This clonotype was seen many times. The CDR3 coding sequence is TGTGCCAGCAGCTTAACTAGCGACGGTCTCTACAATGAGCAGTTCTTC. Translated: CASSLTSDGLYNEQFF. The chain recombines TRBV9 with TRBJ2-1; 7 bases agree with TRBD2. V lost 4 bases, J lost 3 bases, and 10 bases stayed unmatched. This CDR3 is built from 16 residues. The V gene's germline CDR1 is SGDLS and CDR2 YYNGEE.

In this sample, this clonotype turned up many times. The chain has TRBV3-1 and TRBJ2-5; no clear D. CDR1 is LGHDT and CDR2 is YNNKEL in the germline V gene (reference sequence). This CDR3 region has 14 residues. V lost 4 bases and J lost 0, with 9 bases in between. The chain's CDR3 is CASSLELYQETQYF. The CDR3 DNA sequence: TGTGCCAGCAGCCTAGAATTGTACCAAGAGACCCAGTACTTC.

At least ten counts were recorded for this clonotype. This chain joins TRBV19 and TRBJ1-1, with D unresolved. CDR3 length: 14 residues. V was shortened by 6 bases and J by 5 bases, with 16 bases between the two germline ends. Germline CDR1 and CDR2: LNHDA and SQIVND (reference sequence). The chain's CDR3 is CASSPPPRGTEAFF. The CDR3, as DNA: TGTGCCAGTAGCCCACCACCGCGGGGAACTGAAGCTTTCTTT.

This clonotype has at least ten counts. V gene TRBV7-7 combines with J gene TRBJ2-2; D gene unclear. CDR1 is SSHAT and CDR2 is FNYEAQ in the germline V gene (reference sequence). This CDR3 has 14 amino acids. The CDR3 reads CASSIGPNTGELFF. The CDR3 region has the DNA TGTGCTAGCTCGATAGGACCTAACACCGGGGAGCTGTTTTTT.

This clonotype was found many times. This chain links TRBV4-3 with TRBJ2-1, with 11 positions matching TRBD2. The CDR3 loop spans 16 amino acids. J lost 8 bases, V lost 4 bases, and 10 bases had no gene match. Germline V gene lookup returns CDR1 LGHNA and CDR2 YSLEER. CDR3 protein: CASSPHSGRGDYEQFF. The DNA of the CDR3 is TGCGCCAGCAGCCCCCATAGCGGGAGGGGGGACTATGAGCAGTTCTTC.

This clonotype came up many times. This chain joins TRBV20-1 and TRBJ2-3; 11 positions agree with TRBD2. Per the germline V gene, CDR1 is DFQATT and CDR2 is SNEGSKA (reference sequence). This CDR3 has 17 residues. With 3 bases clipped from V and 0 bases from J, the junction kept 8 bases outside the gene matches. This chain's CDR3 is CSASRTSGSSSTDTQYF. DNA of the CDR3: TGCAGTGCTAGTAGGACTAGCGGGTCCTCTAGCACAGATACGCAGTATTTT.

This clonotype was observed at least ten times. The CDR3 nucleotides are TGTGCCAGCAGCTCCTCCGGGACAGGTGAACGAGATACGCAGTATTTT. As protein: CASSSSGTGERDTQYF. The chain uses TRBV13 and TRBJ2-3; 8 nucleotides match TRBD1. The CDR3 is 16 amino acids. Trimming removed 4 bases from V and 5 bases from J; junction bases left unmatched: 11. Germline V gene data show CDR1 as PRHDT and CDR2 as FYEKMQ (reference sequence). Drawing the rest from reference TRBV13 and TRBJ2-3, the complete variable domain is AAGVIQSPRHLIKEKRETATLKCYPIPRHDTVYWYQQGPGQDPQFLISFYEKMQSDKGSIPDRFSAQQFSDYHSELNMSSLELGDSALYFCASSSSGTGERDTQYFGPGTRLTVL.

This clonotype was detected many times. CDR3 loop: CASSPQGIGELFF. For the CDR3, the DNA is TGTGCCAGCAGCCCTCAGGGGATCGGGGAGCTGTTTTTT. J is TRBJ2-2 and V is TRBV7-2, with D tentatively TRBD1 (6 bases). The length of the CDR3 is 13 residues. Germline CDR1 reads SGHTA; CDR2 reads FQGNSA. Trimming cost V 5 bases and J 7 bases, with 11 bases left between them.